The clone carrying this TCR beta chain was counted at least ten times. This specimen belongs to a study of T-cell reconstitution after alpha-beta-depleted transplantation in children. Unique molecular identifiers were used in preparing the TCRbeta library. TCRdb independently ran MiXCR on the PCR reads; one entry per CDR3 protein. The sample lists about 72,000 distinct CDR3 sequences; around 6.6% were seen once. Germline trimming cut 3 bases from V and 4 bases from J; bases unmatched to any gene: 9. Germline CDR1 and CDR2: SGHVS and FQNEAQ. The CDR3 has 15 residues. This clonotype was sampled from a human donor who donated a stem cell graft to a child with acute lymphoblastic leukemia. The chain recombines TRBV7-8 with TRBJ2-7, with 7 bases identical to TRBD2. The sample here was PBMCs from the stem cell graft donor, taken from the stem cell graft. CDR3 DNA sequence: TGTGCCAGCAGCTTTATAGTGGGGGGGGAGTACGAGCAGTACTTC. This sequence encodes CASSFIVGGEYEQYF.